This TCR beta chain was identified in a study of T cells in Graves' hyperthyroidism and ophthalmopathy. Study in general: Blood from the periphery was taken at initial diagnosis, before any treatment. Whole-study results and caveats: Most thyroid clonotypes with frequency above 0.001 were detected in blood. Separating ophthalmopathy from stable hyperthyroidism was achieved by a 13 V-J model.

Individuals with ophthalmopathy presented a Clinical Activity Score of at least 3, a NOSPECS grade of at least 4 and a duration under 3 months. The source material, RNA transcripts, was used to amplify TCR beta CDR3 regions. HTBI primers were employed in a first-round RT-PCR of the TCR CDR3. TCRdb ran MiXCR on the multiplex PCR reads and lists one entry per CDR3 protein. The sample has more than 350,000 distinct CDR3 sequences, approximately 15% seen once. The table lists this clonotype with many counts. What it recognizes is unknown. CDR1 and CDR2 from the germline V gene are DFQATT and SNEGSKA (reference sequence). The trim removed 0 bases at V and 0 bases at J, leaving 6 bases unmatched. The CDR3 consists of 16 residues.

Material: blood. The V call is TRBV20-1, the J call TRBJ2-5, with 8 bases that match TRBD2. This clonotype originated in a woman aged 30 to 39 with Graves' ophthalmopathy. The CDR3: CSAREGRGANQETQYF. DNA of the CDR3: TGCAGTGCTAGAGAGGGGCGGGGGGCTAACCAAGAGACCCAGTACTTC.